This passage covers 12 T cell receptor beta chains from one sample sequenced in a study of cytomegalovirus exposure and HLA in healthy donors. Vbeta (60) and Jbeta (13) primers were used in the PCR. Data came from immunoSEQ multiplex PCR; TCRdb stores just in-frame clones and leaves some out. The sample includes about 190,000 clones, roughly 80% of them seen just once. The sequenced sample consisted of PBMCs. The receptors were gathered from a woman under 40 in good health and CMV-seropositive.

The J gene is TRBJ1-5, the V gene TRBV19, with D possibly TRBD1 on 6 matching bases. V lost 4 bases, J lost 6 bases, and 13 bases lay in between. Germline V gene sequence: CDR1 LNHDA, CDR2 SQIVND (reference sequence). The CDR3 has 14 amino acids. CDR3 nucleotides: TGTGCCAGTAGTAGCGGACAGCTTTTTCAGCCCCAGCATTTT. Its protein product is CASSSGQLFQPQHF. Full variable domain (outside the CDR3, taken from reference TRBV19 and TRBJ1-5): DGGITQSPKYLFRKEGQNVTLSCEQNLNHDAMYWYRQDPGQGLRLIYYSQIVNDFQKGDIAEGYSVSREKKESFPLTVTSAQKNPTAFYLCASSSGQLFQPQHFGDGTRLSIL.

The rearrangement joins TRBV5-8 to TRBJ2-1, with TRBD1 as a possible D gene (5 bases). Trimming left V 1 base short and J 0 bases short, with 8 bases between. This CDR3 is 15 amino acids long. CDR1 and CDR2 from the germline V gene are SGHTS and YDEGEE. The CDR3 DNA is TGTGCCAGCAGCTTGCAGGGATACTCCTACAATGAGCAGTTCTTC. Its protein product is CASSLQGYSYNEQFF.

The chain recombines TRBV6-1 with TRBJ1-1; no definite D call. Germline CDR1 and CDR2: MNHNS and SASEGT. The V end lost 6 bases, the J end lost 2 bases, and 10 bases lay between the germline ends. This CDR3 comprises 13 residues. The CDR3 DNA reads TGTGCCAGCAGCCGTCAGGAAAACACTGAAGCTTTCTTT. It specifies CASSRQENTEAFF.

The rearrangement links TRBV9 to TRBJ2-5; a possible D gene is TRBD1 (6 bases). Deletions cut 4 bases from V and 5 bases from J, with 15 bases between. The V gene's germline CDR1 is SGDLS and CDR2 YYNGEE. This CDR3 is built from 14 residues. As DNA, the CDR3 is TGTGCCAGCAGCCCCGGACAGTCAGGGGAGACCCAGTACTTC. Encoded protein: CASSPGQSGETQYF. Variable domain in full (rest from reference TRBV9 and TRBJ2-5): DSGVTQTPKHLITATGQRVTLRCSPRSGDLSVYWYQQSLDQGLQFLIQYYNGEERAKGNILERFSAQQFPDLHSELNLSSLELGDSALYFCASSPGQSGETQYFGPGTRLLVL.

The J gene is TRBJ1-2, the V gene TRBV4-3, with unresolved D. Trimming pared 4 bases from V and 2 bases from J, leaving 11 bases between. The CDR3 totals 14 residues. Germline loops: CDR1 LGHNA, CDR2 YSLEER. CDR3 amino acids: CASSRGNGNYGYTF. The CDR3 DNA reads as TGCGCCAGCAGCCGAGGGAACGGAAACTATGGCTACACCTTC.

This clone appeared a single time. The V and J genes are TRBV27 and TRBJ2-3; TRBD2 matches 7 bases. The germline V gene encodes CDR1 MNHEY and CDR2 SMNVEV (reference sequence). The V and J ends lost 0 bases and 3 bases, in that order; junction bases with no gene match: 6. The CDR3 is made up of 16 amino acids. The CDR3, as DNA: TGTGCCAGCAGTTTATCGGCGGGAGCGGGGACAGATACGCAGTATTTT. Protein sequence: CASSLSAGAGTDTQYF.

The chain couples TRBV28 to TRBJ1-2, with D unclear. This CDR3 has 15 residues. Per the germline V gene, CDR1 is MDHEN and CDR2 is SYDVKM. V gave up 2 bases and J gave up 4 bases, with 14 bases separating them. CDR3 amino acids: CASSLDQNESYGYTF. As DNA, the CDR3 is TGTGCCAGCAGTTTAGATCAAAACGAGAGCTATGGCTACACCTTC.

The V call is TRBV7-2, the J call TRBJ1-1; D may be TRBD1 (6 bases). CDR1 SGHTA and CDR2 FQGNSA come from the germline V gene. V dropped 5 bases and J dropped 4 bases, with 11 bases sitting between them. The CDR3 sequence is 13 residues long. In DNA form, the CDR3 reads TGTGCCAGCAGCCGAGACAGGCCCACTGAAGCTTTCTTT. Translating it yields CASSRDRPTEAFF.

This chain connects TRBV6-5 to TRBJ2-3; 7 bases line up with TRBD2. Germline V gene sequence: CDR1 MNHEY, CDR2 SVGAGI. The CDR3 length is 15 residues. With V trimmed by 6 bases and J by 1 base, 7 bases remained unmatched. The CDR3: CASRTLAEGTDTQYF. The CDR3 coding sequence is TGTGCCAGCAGAACGCTAGCGGAAGGCACAGATACGCAGTATTTT.

CDR3 bases: TGTGCCAGCAGCTTGGTAGGGGGAAAAAACGAGCAGTACTTC. It encodes CASSLVGGKNEQYF. The V gene is TRBV5-5, the J gene TRBJ2-7; D possibly corresponds to TRBD1 (6 bases). CDR1 and CDR2 (germline): SGHKS, YYEKEE (reference sequence). This CDR3 has 14 residues. V was cut by 0 bases and J by 5 bases, with 12 bases left in between.

The V gene is TRBV19, the J gene TRBJ2-7, with D perhaps matching TRBD2 (6 bases). Germline V gene lookup returns CDR1 LNHDA and CDR2 SQIVND (reference sequence). V shed 7 bases and J shed 5 bases, with 15 bases lying between them. The CDR3 consists of 13 residues. CDR3 nucleotide sequence: TGTGCCAGTACGTATCGGGGGAGCGACGAGCAGTACTTC. Translated, it gives CASTYRGSDEQYF.

This rearrangement joins TRBV5-6 to TRBJ1-2; tentative D call: TRBD1 (5 bases). The CDR3 contains 14 residues. V lost 1 base, J lost 5 bases, and 12 bases lay in between. Germline CDR1 and CDR2: SGHDT and YYEEEE. This CDR3 is CASSLNTGPYGYTF. The CDR3 bases are TGTGCCAGCAGCTTGAACACAGGACCTTATGGCTACACCTTC. The entire variable domain, with the rest obtained from reference TRBV5-6 and TRBJ1-2, is as follows: DAGVTQSPTHLIKTRGQQVTLRCSPKSGHDTVSWYQQALGQGPQFIFQYYEEEERQRGNFPDRFSGHQFPNYSSELNVNALLLGDSALYLCASSLNTGPYGYTFGSGTRLTVV.